This T cell receptor (beta chain) was sequenced in a study of radiotherapy plus CTLA-4 blockade in lung cancer. Study observations and caveats: Per reports, early blood T cell clone dynamics, plus interferon-beta, forecast response most strongly.

The study gave focal radiation plus ipilimumab CTLA-4 blockade to patients with chemo-refractory metastatic non-small-cell lung cancer. Notes on this clone: Its antigen is unknown.

V was pared by 5 bases and J by 7 bases, with 8 bases between. CDR3 length equals 12 residues. In germline, CDR1 is SGHAT, CDR2 FQNNGV. Using immunoSEQ multiplex PCR, the repertoire was profiled, and TCRdb retains in-frame clones only, with some absent. This table holds 50,000 to 85,000 clones, around 81% found once. Sequenced material: peripheral blood, taken from a patient treated with radiotherapy plus ipilimumab. This clonotype was sampled from a human donor with non-small cell lung cancer who had a partial response to radiotherapy plus ipilimumab. The genes are TRBV11-2 and TRBJ2-2; D unclear. CDR3 sequence (DNA): TGTGCCAGCAGCAACCCTAACGGGGAGCTGTTTTTT. Residues: CASSNPNGELFF.